These 18 T cell receptor beta chains share one sample of origin, sequenced in a study of tumor and adjacent non-tumor tissue in lung cancer (dated by TCRdb to between 2018 and 2020). Bulk unsorted tissue served as the source for RNA extraction, and RNA quality was assessed using a NanoDrop ND-1000 and an Agilent 2100. For the normal lung samples, distant non-tumor tissue was collected more than 3 cm away from the tumor edge. The protocol used for the library was multiplex PCR. The listed sequencing device is Illumina HiSeq 2500. TCRbeta libraries were constructed through three rounds of nested PCR with primers (Table S4) according to protocols modified from ARM-PCR. The raw public reads went through TCRdb reprocessing: fastp at Q25, MiXCR clone calling, in-frame beta chains kept. Each CDR3 protein gets just one entry, which takes the most common genes and DNA from the rows behind it. The sample contains some 68,000 distinct CDR3 sequences, roughly 77% of them found a single time. More than 40% of the sample belongs to the ten largest clones.

The sequenced sample was distant non-tumor lung tissue. These receptors were obtained from a man between 60 and 75 years old with non-small cell lung cancer.

This clonotype was seen at least ten times. The rearrangement uses TRBV28 and TRBJ2-7; 10 positions match TRBD1. The CDR3 extends over 16 amino acids. CDR1 is MDHEN, CDR2 SYDVKM, per germline. Trimming took 4 bases from V and 4 from J; bases not matched to a gene: 10. Written as DNA, the CDR3 is TGTGCCAGCAGTTCGAGGTATCGGGACAGGGGTTACGAGCAGTACTTC. Translated, it gives CASSSRYRDRGYEQYF.

As regards this clonotype: Because the CDR3 is missing its conserved closing phenylalanine or tryptophan, this is likely a read error. CDR3 nucleotide sequence: TGTGCCAGCAGTGCCCCAAGGGTTACCTACGAGCAGTACCTC. It specifies CASSAPRVTYEQYL. The chain couples TRBV28 to TRBJ2-7; D uncertain. The CDR3 loop spans 14 amino acids. Germline CDR1 is MDHEN and CDR2 is SYDVKM. With 5 bases removed from V and 2 bases from J, the gap between germline ends came to 13 bases.

This clonotype was found many times. V usage is TRBV12-3 or TRBV12-4 and J usage is TRBJ1-5; 9 bases agree with TRBD1. J gave up 7 bases and V 6 bases, and 10 bases lay outside the gene matches. The CDR3 extends over 15 amino acids. Written as DNA, the CDR3 is TGTGCCAGCAGCCCAACAACAGGGGGCGGACAGCCCCAGCATTTT. It encodes CASSPTTGGGQPQHF.

This clonotype has a handful of counts. One end of the junction varies from germline; a read error may be responsible. This chain uses TRBV11-2 with TRBJ2-1; tentative D call: TRBD2 (6 bases). The germline gives CDR1 SGHAT, CDR2 FQNNGV. This CDR3 has 14 residues. CDR3 nucleotide sequence: TGCGCCAGCAGCTTAGTGCACTCAACGGGACTGCAGTTCTTC. It is translated as CASSLVHSTGLQFF.

This clonotype was found many times. The chain has TRBV25-1 and TRBJ2-1, with 10 bases that match TRBD2. The CDR3 consists of 15 residues. The germline V gene encodes CDR1 MGHDK and CDR2 SYGVNS. The V and J ends lost 3 bases and 9 bases, in that order; junction bases with no gene match: 8. This chain's CDR3 is CASSDLPSGSSEQFF. The CDR3 coding sequence is TGTGCCAGCAGTGATTTGCCTAGCGGGAGCAGTGAGCAGTTCTTC.

Of note for this clonotype: A read error is likely, as this CDR3 ends without the conserved phenylalanine or tryptophan. The gene calls are TRBV20-1 and TRBJ1-6; 7 bases line up with TRBD1. This CDR3 spans 14 amino acids. Germline V gene sequence: CDR1 DFQATT, CDR2 SNEGSKA (reference sequence). DNA for the CDR3: TGCAGAGCTCCCCCGGGACAGTTGAATTCACCCCTCCACATT. Protein product: CRAPPGQLNSPLHI.

The rearrangement links TRBV29-1 to TRBJ2-5, with D perhaps TRBD2 (6 bases). This CDR3 is built from 12 residues. Germline V lookup: CDR1 SQVTM, CDR2 ANQGSEA. The CDR3 DNA is TGCGGCGCCCCGGGAGTGTGGGAGACCCAGTACTTC. Translation gives CGAPGVWETQYF.

The CDR3 protein is CASSPHEGRSYEQYF. The CDR3 DNA sequence: TGTGCCAGCAGCCCCCACGAAGGCCGATCCTACGAGCAGTACTTC. The chain has TRBV9 and TRBJ2-7, with no clear D. The CDR3 has 15 residues. V gave up 4 bases and J gave up 1 base, with 15 bases separating them. Germline V lookup: CDR1 SGDLS, CDR2 YYNGEE.

Notes on this clonotype: The junction departs from germline at one end; a sequencing error may be responsible. The chain employs TRBV24-1 and TRBJ2-6; TRBD1 might be the D (5 bases). CDR1 is KGHDR and CDR2 is SFDVKD in the germline V gene. The CDR3 spans 16 residues. The CDR3 loop is CATGQNKESGANVVSF. In DNA, the CDR3 is TGTGCCACCGGGCAGAACAAGGAGTCTGGGGCCAACGTCGTGAGTTTC.

The V gene is TRBV5-6, the J gene TRBJ1-1; 9 bases map to TRBD1. The J segment lost 8 bases and the V segment lost 6 bases, leaving 11 bases of the junction unmatched. Germline V gene lookup returns CDR1 SGHDT and CDR2 YYEEEE. The CDR3 consists of 14 residues. The CDR3 DNA sequence: TGTGCCAGCAAACTTCTACAGGGGGCAGCGGAAGCTTTCTTT. Amino acids: CASKLLQGAAEAFF.

This clonotype has only a few counts. The chain has TRBV29-1 and TRBJ2-3; a possible D gene is TRBD2 (5 bases). The germline V gene has CDR1 SQVTM and CDR2 ANQGSEA. The CDR3 loop spans 12 amino acids. V was trimmed by 4 bases and J by 8 bases, leaving 13 bases between them. CDR3 in DNA: TGCAGCGTTGGTTTATTGGGGAGTACGCAGTATTTT. The encoded protein is CSVGLLGSTQYF.

Turning to this clonotype: Germline is not matched at one junction end, which may reflect a read error. V is TRBV20-1 and J is TRBJ2-5; perhaps TRBD1 as D (6 bases). Germline V lookup: CDR1 DFQATT, CDR2 SNEGSKA (reference sequence). The CDR3 has 16 residues. CDR3 loop: CIARIHGDMVQGSQYF. The DNA of the CDR3 is TGCATTGCTAGAATCCATGGGGACATGGTTCAAGGGAGCCAGTACTTC.

Turning to this clonotype: Given the absence of the conserved phenylalanine or tryptophan at the CDR3 end, a read error is likely. The genes are TRBV4-2 and TRBJ2-2; TRBD2 is a possible D gene (5 bases). With 2 bases removed from V and 2 bases from J, the gap between germline ends came to 12 bases. The CDR3 covers 16 residues. Germline loops: CDR1 LGHNA, CDR2 YNFKEQ. This CDR3 is CASSQYSGSNTGELFN. The CDR3 region has the DNA TGTGCCAGCAGCCAATACAGCGGATCTAACACCGGGGAGCTGTTTAAT.

V usage is TRBV5-4 and J usage is TRBJ2-7; 10 bases agree with TRBD2. CDR1 SGHNT and CDR2 YYREEE come from the germline V gene (reference sequence). V dropped 3 bases and J dropped 9; count of bases not matched to a gene: 12. There are 15 residues in the CDR3. The CDR3 loop reads CASSSSGSPINVQYF. The CDR3 DNA reads TGTGCCAGCAGCTCTAGCGGGAGCCCGATCAACGTGCAGTACTTC.

Details on this clonotype: Since no conserved phenylalanine or tryptophan closes the CDR3, a read error is the likely cause. The rearrangement uses TRBV4-1 and TRBJ2-7; 7 nucleotides align to TRBD1. This CDR3 is built from 19 residues. Looked up from germline, CDR1 is MGHRA and CDR2 is YSYEKL. The ends lost 4 bases at V and 4 bases at J; junction bases unmatched: 22. CDR3 loop: CASSRKPTLNRGWRYEQYL. The CDR3 DNA is TGCGCCAGCAGCCGCAAACCCACACTCAACAGGGGTTGGCGGTACGAGCAGTACTTA.

This chain joins TRBV30 and TRBJ2-5; tentative D call: TRBD2 (5 bases). CDR3 length equals 13 residues. Germline lookup yields CDR1 GTSNPN and CDR2 SVGIG (reference sequence). With 3 bases removed from V and 8 bases from J, the gap between germline ends came to 16 bases. CDR3 loop: CAWSLDLGVTQYF. The CDR3 region has the DNA TGTGCCTGGAGCCTCGACCTCGGGGTTACCCAGTACTTC.

As to this clonotype: An end of the junction differs from the germline gene, which may be a read error. CDR3 bases: TGTGCCATCAGCCTCCCGGACCAGGGGGCGCAGGGGAACACTGAAGCTTTCTTT. This encodes CAISLPDQGAQGNTEAFF. The V gene is TRBV4-2, the J gene TRBJ1-1; 8 positions agree with TRBD1. Germline V gene sequence: CDR1 LGHNA, CDR2 YNFKEQ. The CDR3 loop spans 18 amino acids.

Points on this clonotype: A single base separates this from a much larger clone, so it may be a read error. This CDR3 is missing its conserved last phenylalanine or tryptophan, likely due to a read error. This chain connects TRBV5-1 to TRBJ2-7, with 13 bases lining up with TRBD2. The V gene's germline CDR1 is SGHRS and CDR2 YFSETQ. Trimming removed 5 bases from V and 4 bases from J; junction bases left unmatched: 0. The CDR3 covers 13 residues. CDR3 in DNA: TGCGCCAGCAGACTAGCGGGAGGGTACGAGCAGTACTAC. It encodes CASRLAGGYEQYY.